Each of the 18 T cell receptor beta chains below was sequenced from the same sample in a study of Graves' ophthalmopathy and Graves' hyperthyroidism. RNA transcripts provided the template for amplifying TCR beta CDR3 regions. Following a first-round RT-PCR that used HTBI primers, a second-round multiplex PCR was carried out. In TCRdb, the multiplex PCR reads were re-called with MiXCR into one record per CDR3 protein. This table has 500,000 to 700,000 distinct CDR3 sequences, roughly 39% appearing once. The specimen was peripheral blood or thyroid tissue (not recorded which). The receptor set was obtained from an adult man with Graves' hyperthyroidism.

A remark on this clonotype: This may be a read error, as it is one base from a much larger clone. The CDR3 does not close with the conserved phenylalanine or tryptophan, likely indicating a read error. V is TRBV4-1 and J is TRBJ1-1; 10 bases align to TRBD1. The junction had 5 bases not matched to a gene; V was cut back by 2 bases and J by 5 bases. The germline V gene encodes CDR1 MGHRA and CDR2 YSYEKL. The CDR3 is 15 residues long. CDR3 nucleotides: TGCGCCAGCAGCCAAATGACAGGGGGCACGACTGAAGCTTTCTCT. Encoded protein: CASSQMTGGTTEAFS.

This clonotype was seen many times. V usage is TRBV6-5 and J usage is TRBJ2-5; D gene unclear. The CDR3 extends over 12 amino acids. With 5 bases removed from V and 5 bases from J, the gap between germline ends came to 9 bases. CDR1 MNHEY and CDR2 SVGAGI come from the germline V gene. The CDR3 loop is CASSPRGETQYF. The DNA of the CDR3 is TGTGCCAGCAGTCCCCGTGGTGAGACCCAGTACTTC.

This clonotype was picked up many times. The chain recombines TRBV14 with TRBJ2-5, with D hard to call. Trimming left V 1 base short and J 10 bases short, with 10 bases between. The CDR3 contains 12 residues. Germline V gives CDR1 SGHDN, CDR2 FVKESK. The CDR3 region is CASSQAGQVQYF. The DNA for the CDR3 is TGTGCCAGCAGCCAAGCCGGGCAGGTCCAGTACTTC. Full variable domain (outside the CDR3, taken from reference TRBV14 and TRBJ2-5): EAGVTQFPSHSVIEKGQTVTLRCDPISGHDNLYWYRRVMGKEIKFLLHFVKESKQDESGMPNNRFLAERTGGTYSTLKVQPAELEDSGVYFCASSQAGQVQYFGPGTRLLVL.

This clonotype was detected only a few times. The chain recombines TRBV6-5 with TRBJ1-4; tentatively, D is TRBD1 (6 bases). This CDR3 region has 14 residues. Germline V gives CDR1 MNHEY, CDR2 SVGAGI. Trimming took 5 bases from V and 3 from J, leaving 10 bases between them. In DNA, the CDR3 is TGTGCCAGCAGTACAGGGTCCCCTAATGAAAAACTGTTTTTT. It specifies CASSTGSPNEKLFF.

CDR3 DNA: TGCAGCTTAGATGGCCCAGGGGGCGCAAACTATGGCTACACCTTC. Translated: CSLDGPGGANYGYTF. This sequence joins TRBV29-1 and TRBJ1-2; 8 bases fit TRBD1. The CDR3 is 15 residues long. V trimming: 8 bases; J trimming: 2 bases; junction bases outside the gene matches: 13. The V gene's germline CDR1 is SQVTM and CDR2 ANQGSEA. The full variable domain, completed using reference TRBV29-1 and TRBJ1-2, is SAVISQKPSRDICQRGTSLTIQCQVDSQVTMMFWYRQQPGQSLTLIATANQGSEATYESGFVIDKFPISRPNLTFSTLTVSNMSPEDSSIYLCSLDGPGGANYGYTFGSGTRLTVV.

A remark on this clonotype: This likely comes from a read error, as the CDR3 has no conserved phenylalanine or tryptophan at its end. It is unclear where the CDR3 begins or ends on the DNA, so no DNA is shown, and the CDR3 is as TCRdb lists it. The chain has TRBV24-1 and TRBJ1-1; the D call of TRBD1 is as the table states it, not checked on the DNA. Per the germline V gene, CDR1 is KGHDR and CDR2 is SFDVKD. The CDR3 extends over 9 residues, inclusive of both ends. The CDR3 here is CATSDTSRG.

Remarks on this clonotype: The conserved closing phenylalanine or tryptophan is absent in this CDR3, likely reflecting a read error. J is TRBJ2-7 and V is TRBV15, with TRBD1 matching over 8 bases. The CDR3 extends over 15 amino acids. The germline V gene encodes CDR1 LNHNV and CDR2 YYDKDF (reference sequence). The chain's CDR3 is CATSRGADRGYEQYL. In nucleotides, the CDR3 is TGTGCCACTAGCAGAGGTGCTGACAGGGGCTACGAGCAGTACCTC.

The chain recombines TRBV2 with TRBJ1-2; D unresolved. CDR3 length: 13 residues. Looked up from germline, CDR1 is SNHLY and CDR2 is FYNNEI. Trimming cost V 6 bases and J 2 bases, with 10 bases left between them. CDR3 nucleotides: TGTGCCAGCAGGGCGCGGACGAACTATGGCTACACCTTC. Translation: CASRARTNYGYTF.

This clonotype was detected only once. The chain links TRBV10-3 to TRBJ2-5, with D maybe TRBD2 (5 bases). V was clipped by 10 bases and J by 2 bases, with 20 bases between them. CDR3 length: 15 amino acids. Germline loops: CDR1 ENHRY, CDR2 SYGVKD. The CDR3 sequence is CASGEALLVQETQYF. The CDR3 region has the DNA TGTGCCAGCGGTGAAGCGTTACTAGTTCAAGAGACCCAGTACTTC.

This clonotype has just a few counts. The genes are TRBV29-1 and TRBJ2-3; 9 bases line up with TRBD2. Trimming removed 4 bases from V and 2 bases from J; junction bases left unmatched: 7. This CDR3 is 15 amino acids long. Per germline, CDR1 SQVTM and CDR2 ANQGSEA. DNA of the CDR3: TGCAGCGTTGTCTGGGCTAGCGGGGCCACAGATACGCAGTATTTT. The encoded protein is CSVVWASGATDTQYF.

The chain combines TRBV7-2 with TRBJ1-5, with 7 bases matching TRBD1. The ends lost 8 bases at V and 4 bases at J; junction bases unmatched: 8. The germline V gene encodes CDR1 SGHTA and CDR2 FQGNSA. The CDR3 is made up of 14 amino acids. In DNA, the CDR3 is TGTGCCAGCTTACCGGGACAGACAAATCAGCCCCAGCATTTT. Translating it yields CASLPGQTNQPQHF.

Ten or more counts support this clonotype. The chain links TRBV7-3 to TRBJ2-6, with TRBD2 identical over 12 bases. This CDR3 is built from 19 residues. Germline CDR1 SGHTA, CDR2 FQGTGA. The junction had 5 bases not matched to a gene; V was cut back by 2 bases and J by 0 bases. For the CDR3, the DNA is TGTGCCAGCAGCTTAGGCCCGGGACTAGCGGGCTCTGGGGCCAACGTCCTGACTTTC. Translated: CASSLGPGLAGSGANVLTF.

CDR3 sequence reads: CSARVNQGPGELFF. CDR3 sequence (DNA): TGCAGTGCTAGAGTGAACCAGGGGCCCGGGGAGCTGTTTTTT. V usage is TRBV20-1 and J usage is TRBJ2-2; tentatively, D is TRBD1 (6 bases). This CDR3 is 14 amino acids long. Trimming cost V 1 base and J 6 bases, with 12 bases left between them. Per germline, CDR1 DFQATT and CDR2 SNEGSKA (reference sequence).

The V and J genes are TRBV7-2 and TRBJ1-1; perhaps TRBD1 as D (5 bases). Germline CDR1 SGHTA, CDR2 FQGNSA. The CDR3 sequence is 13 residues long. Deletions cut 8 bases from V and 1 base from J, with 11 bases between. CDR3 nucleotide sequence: TGTGCCAGCCGGGCAGGGAGGAACACTGAAGCTTTCTTT. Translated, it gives CASRAGRNTEAFF.

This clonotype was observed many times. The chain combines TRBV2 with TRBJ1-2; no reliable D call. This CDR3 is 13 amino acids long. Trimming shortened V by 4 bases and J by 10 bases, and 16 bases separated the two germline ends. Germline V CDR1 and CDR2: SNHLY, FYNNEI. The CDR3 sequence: CASSVPALTAYTF. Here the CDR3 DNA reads TGTGCCAGCAGTGTCCCGGCTCTCACCGCCTACACCTTC.

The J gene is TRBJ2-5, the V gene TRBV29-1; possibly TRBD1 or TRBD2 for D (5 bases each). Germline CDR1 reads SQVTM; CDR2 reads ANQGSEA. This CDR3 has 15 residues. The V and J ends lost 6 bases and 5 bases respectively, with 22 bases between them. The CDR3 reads CSVAPQGAGEETQYF. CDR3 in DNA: TGCAGCGTGGCACCCCAGGGAGCCGGGGAGGAGACCCAGTACTTC.

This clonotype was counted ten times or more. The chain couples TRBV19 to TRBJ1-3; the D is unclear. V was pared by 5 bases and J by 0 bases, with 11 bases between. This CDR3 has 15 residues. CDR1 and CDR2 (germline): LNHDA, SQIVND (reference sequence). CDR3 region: CASSLTGSSGNTIYF. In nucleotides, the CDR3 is TGTGCCAGTAGTTTGACGGGGAGCTCTGGAAACACCATATATTTT.

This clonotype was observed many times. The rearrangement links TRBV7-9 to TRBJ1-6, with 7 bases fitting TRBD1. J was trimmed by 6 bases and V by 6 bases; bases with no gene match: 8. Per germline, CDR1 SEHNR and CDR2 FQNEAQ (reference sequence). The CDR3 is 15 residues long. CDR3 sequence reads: CASRPRDSLNSPLHF. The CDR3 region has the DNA TGTGCCAGCAGACCCCGGGACAGCCTTAATTCACCCCTCCACTTT.